Below, 20 T cell receptor beta chains from the same sample are listed, as sequenced in a study of T cell clonotyping in hematopoietic cell transplantation (TCRdb year 2021). This specimen's time point label, interpreted: 100 days after allo-HCT. The protocol used for the library was the immunoSEQ multiplex PCR assay. TCRdb re-hosts the immuneACCESS table, in-frame sequences only. Its copies lack some clones; in the studies checked, an unresolved V gene accounts for under half of them, and the cause for the rest is not known. This sample gives roughly 29,000 clones in total; 92% of them show up just once. The top ten clones comprise about 10% of the sample. The sample consisted of PBMCs, taken 100 days after allogeneic stem cell transplant. These receptors came from a female patient in her forties or fifties who had an allogeneic stem cell transplant from a related donor, so the T cells may come from the graft donor. Some clones in this sample may be carry-over from other donors' samples.

The V call is TRBV11-3, the J call TRBJ2-1, with no clear D. Trimming took 1 base from V and 6 from J, leaving 4 bases between them. The CDR3 consists of 12 residues. Germline values: CDR1 SGHNT, CDR2 YENEEA. As DNA, the CDR3 is TGTGCCAGCAGCTTAGGGTCCAATGAGCAGTTCTTC. This translates into CASSLGSNEQFF.

J is TRBJ2-7 and V is TRBV6-5; TRBD1 matches at 8 bases. Germline loops: CDR1 MNHEY, CDR2 SVGAGI. CDR3 length equals 13 residues. J was trimmed by 3 bases and V by 6 bases; bases with no gene match: 4. The CDR3 here is CASRYDRGYEQYF. For the CDR3, the DNA is TGTGCCAGCAGATATGACAGGGGCTACGAGCAGTACTTC.

CDR3 sequence reads: CASRAPTGATNEKLFF. The CDR3 DNA reads TGCGCCAGCAGGGCCCCAACAGGGGCAACTAATGAAAAACTGTTTTTT. V gene TRBV5-1 combines with J gene TRBJ1-4, with 7 bases that match TRBD1. The V and J ends lost 5 bases and 0 bases, in that order; junction bases with no gene match: 7. CDR1 is SGHRS, CDR2 YFSETQ, per germline. This CDR3 has 16 amino acids.

The chain has TRBV9 and TRBJ1-5; maybe TRBD1 (5 bases). The CDR3 has 14 amino acids. Between the trimmed V and J ends, which lost 4 bases and 3 bases, there was a span of 11 bases. Germline V gene data show CDR1 as SGDLS and CDR2 as YYNGEE. CDR3 sequence reads: CASSFDSHNQPQHF. CDR3 nucleotide sequence: TGTGCCAGCAGCTTTGACAGCCACAATCAGCCCCAGCATTTT. The full variable domain, in which reference TRBV9 and TRBJ1-5 provide the parts outside the CDR3, is DSGVTQTPKHLITATGQRVTLRCSPRSGDLSVYWYQQSLDQGLQFLIQYYNGEERAKGNILERFSAQQFPDLHSELNLSSLELGDSALYFCASSFDSHNQPQHFGDGTRLSIL.

This clone was observed a few times. V is TRBV5-5 and J is TRBJ1-1; D is unclear. With 1 base removed from V and 4 bases from J, the gap between germline ends came to 8 bases. Germline assignment: CDR1 SGHKS and CDR2 YYEKEE (reference sequence). This CDR3 is built from 13 residues. CDR3 DNA sequence: TGTGCCAGCAGCTTGAGTTACGGCACTGAAGCTTTCTTT. Translation: CASSLSYGTEAFF.

The chain links TRBV5-6 to TRBJ2-7, with a possible D match to TRBD1 (5 bases). Germline CDR1 reads SGHDT; CDR2 reads YYEEEE. The V end lost 4 bases, the J end lost 3 bases, and 11 bases lay between the germline ends. The CDR3 has 13 residues. The CDR3 region is CASSEDIGYEQYF. The CDR3 DNA reads as TGTGCCAGCAGCGAGGACATCGGCTACGAGCAGTACTTC. Together with reference TRBV5-6 and TRBJ2-7, the CDR3 gives the full variable domain: DAGVTQSPTHLIKTRGQQVTLRCSPKSGHDTVSWYQQALGQGPQFIFQYYEEEERQRGNFPDRFSGHQFPNYSSELNVNALLLGDSALYLCASSEDIGYEQYFGPGTRLTVT.

V gene TRBV29-1 combines with J gene TRBJ2-1; D uncertain. There are 13 residues in the CDR3. Germline V gene lookup returns CDR1 SQVTM and CDR2 ANQGSEA. Trimming removed 7 bases at V and 1 base at J, with 11 bases between. CDR3 sequence reads: CSASPRSYNEQFF. The CDR3, as DNA: TGCAGCGCTTCCCCGCGGTCCTACAATGAGCAGTTCTTC.

The CDR3 region has the DNA TGTGCCAGCAGTTACTCTCTGACAGCTCCTCCCTACGAGCAGTACTTC. This codes for CASSYSLTAPPYEQYF. This sequence joins TRBV6-5 and TRBJ2-7; D might be TRBD1 (5 bases). Germline values: CDR1 MNHEY, CDR2 SVGAGI. V was shortened by 0 bases and J by 2 bases, with 14 bases between the two germline ends. The CDR3 sequence is 16 residues long.

This rearrangement joins TRBV28 to TRBJ1-2; D may be TRBD1 (5 bases). V was cut by 5 bases and J by 8 bases, with 24 bases left in between. The germline V gene encodes CDR1 MDHEN and CDR2 SYDVKM. The CDR3 is 16 residues long. CDR3 in amino acids: CASSLTGLRRGRGYTF. Written as DNA, the CDR3 is TGTGCCAGCAGTCTGACGGGTCTGAGAAGGGGCAGGGGCTACACCTTC.

The gene calls are TRBV29-1 and TRBJ2-1; the D gene is possibly TRBD2 (6 bases). CDR1 is SQVTM and CDR2 is ANQGSEA in the germline V gene. Between the trimmed V and J ends, which lost 7 bases and 3 bases, there was a span of 16 bases. The CDR3 length is 14 residues. The CDR3 sequence: CSAPRGGGYNEQFF. For the CDR3, the DNA is TGCAGCGCCCCCCGGGGAGGAGGCTACAATGAGCAGTTCTTC.

This chain connects TRBV7-2 to TRBJ1-1; unclear D gene. Germline V gives CDR1 SGHTA, CDR2 FQGNSA. The V and J ends lost 11 bases and 1 base respectively, with 8 bases between them. This CDR3 is built from 11 residues. CDR3: CAEWGNTEAFF. DNA of the CDR3: TGTGCCGAATGGGGGAACACTGAAGCTTTCTTT.

The V call is TRBV7-2, the J call TRBJ2-3, with a possible D match to TRBD1 (6 bases). Trimming pared 2 bases from V and 3 bases from J, leaving 9 bases between. CDR1 is SGHTA and CDR2 is FQGNSA in the germline V gene. The CDR3 has 14 residues. The CDR3 nucleotides are TGTGCCAGCAGCTTACTAGGGGGAACAGATACGCAGTATTTT. As protein: CASSLLGGTDTQYF.

This clone was seen only once. The chain links TRBV27 to TRBJ2-1, with TRBD2 matching 16 bases. V trimming: 2 bases; J trimming: 8 bases; junction bases outside the gene matches: 9. Germline V gene data show CDR1 as MNHEY and CDR2 as SMNVEV (reference sequence). The CDR3 consists of 18 residues. The CDR3 nucleotides are TGTGCCAGCAGTTTACCCACCAGGGGACTAGCGGGAGGGCATGAGCAGTTCTTC. As protein: CASSLPTRGLAGGHEQFF.

The V call is TRBV20-1, the J call TRBJ1-2; D gene ambiguous. V was cut by 4 bases and J by 0 bases, with 3 bases left in between. The CDR3 runs 11 residues. Germline loops: CDR1 DFQATT, CDR2 SNEGSKA (reference sequence). CDR3 loop: CSATPNYGYTF. In DNA form, the CDR3 reads TGCAGTGCTACCCCTAACTATGGCTACACCTTC.

V and J are TRBV7-2 and TRBJ2-7; D not resolved. The CDR3 length is 15 residues. V dropped 1 base and J dropped 0 bases, with 10 bases sitting between them. The germline V gene encodes CDR1 SGHTA and CDR2 FQGNSA. In DNA, the CDR3 is TGTGCCAGCAGCTTAGTTGGCGGAAGCTCCTACGAGCAGTACTTC. It is translated as CASSLVGGSSYEQYF. Complete variable domain (other parts from reference TRBV7-2 and TRBJ2-7): GAGVSQSPSNKVTEKGKDVELRCDPISGHTALYWYRQSLGQGLEFLIYFQGNSAPDKSGLPSDRFSAERTGGSVSTLTIQRTQQEDSAVYLCASSLVGGSSYEQYFGPGTRLTVT.

The genes are TRBV10-3 and TRBJ1-2, with D uncertain. Germline CDR1 is ENHRY and CDR2 is SYGVKD. V lost 0 bases and J 3 bases, leaving 8 bases between the germline ends. The CDR3 loop spans 14 amino acids. This CDR3 is CAISESRGYYGYTF. Written as DNA, the CDR3 is TGTGCCATCAGTGAGTCTCGGGGATACTATGGCTACACCTTC.

V and J are TRBV6-1 and TRBJ1-2, with D maybe TRBD1 (6 bases). V lost 11 bases and J 4 bases, leaving 23 bases between the germline ends. Germline-derived CDR1 and CDR2 are MNHNS and SASEGT. The CDR3 has 15 residues. In DNA, the CDR3 is TGTGCCTCCCGGGGGGCAGGAGGGGGGGCCTATGGCTACACCTTC. Translation gives CASRGAGGGAYGYTF.

In this sample, this clone turned up a few times. The genes are TRBV13 and TRBJ1-1, with 8 bases matching TRBD1. The CDR3 contains 14 residues. The ends lost 6 bases at V and 3 bases at J; junction bases unmatched: 6. Germline CDR1 and CDR2: PRHDT and FYEKMQ (reference sequence). Written as DNA, the CDR3 is TGTGCCAGCAGGACAGGGGATGAGGACACTGAAGCTTTCTTT. It encodes CASRTGDEDTEAFF.

V usage is TRBV7-2 and J usage is TRBJ1-1; 9 nucleotides match TRBD1. Trimming took 4 bases from V and 5 from J; bases not matched to a gene: 11. The CDR3 has 16 amino acids. The germline gives CDR1 SGHTA, CDR2 FQGNSA. The CDR3 coding sequence is TGTGCCAGCAGCTCACAGGGGGCTATGGGTGCGACTGAAGCTTTCTTT. Translation: CASSSQGAMGATEAFF. Full variable domain (rest looked up from reference TRBV7-2 and TRBJ1-1): GAGVSQSPSNKVTEKGKDVELRCDPISGHTALYWYRQSLGQGLEFLIYFQGNSAPDKSGLPSDRFSAERTGGSVSTLTIQRTQQEDSAVYLCASSSQGAMGATEAFFGQGTRLTVV.

This chain uses TRBV11-2 with TRBJ1-2; D uncertain. V was clipped by 11 bases and J by 2 bases, with 15 bases between them. Germline V gene sequence: CDR1 SGHAT, CDR2 FQNNGV. The length of the CDR3 is 13 residues. The CDR3: CAAGVDGNYGYTF. As DNA, the CDR3 is TGTGCCGCGGGAGTCGACGGGAACTATGGCTACACCTTC.